This TCR beta chain was sequenced for a study of T-cell memory formation after mild COVID-19. V was clipped by 3 bases and J by 0 bases, with 11 bases between them. Germline CDR1 DFQATT, CDR2 SNEGSKA (reference sequence). The CDR3 length is 14 residues. This clonotype was seen more than once but under ten times. Its antigen is unidentified. 5'RACE with constant-segment primers built TCRalpha and TCRbeta cDNA libraries with UMIs. TCRdb passed the 5' RACE reads through MiXCR, listing each CDR3 protein once. The sample includes about 190,000 distinct CDR3 sequences, approximately 16% of them seen just once. Whole-study results and caveats: What remained unconfirmed was the SARS-CoV-2 specificity of second-wave clones peaking on day 37. While clones contracting from day 15 to 85 were balanced between CD4 and CD8, later expanders leaned CD4+.

Sequencing was carried out using PBMCs or a T cell subset sorted from them (not recorded which). The chain joins TRBV20-1 to TRBJ1-2; maybe TRBD1 (5 bases). This receptor was identified in an adult woman who had mild COVID-19 (a few samples of this study predate the infection). Cell type and time point are not known. As DNA, the CDR3 is TGCAGTGCTAGGGAAAGGGGCTCTAACTATGGCTACACCTTC. Its translation is CSARERGSNYGYTF.